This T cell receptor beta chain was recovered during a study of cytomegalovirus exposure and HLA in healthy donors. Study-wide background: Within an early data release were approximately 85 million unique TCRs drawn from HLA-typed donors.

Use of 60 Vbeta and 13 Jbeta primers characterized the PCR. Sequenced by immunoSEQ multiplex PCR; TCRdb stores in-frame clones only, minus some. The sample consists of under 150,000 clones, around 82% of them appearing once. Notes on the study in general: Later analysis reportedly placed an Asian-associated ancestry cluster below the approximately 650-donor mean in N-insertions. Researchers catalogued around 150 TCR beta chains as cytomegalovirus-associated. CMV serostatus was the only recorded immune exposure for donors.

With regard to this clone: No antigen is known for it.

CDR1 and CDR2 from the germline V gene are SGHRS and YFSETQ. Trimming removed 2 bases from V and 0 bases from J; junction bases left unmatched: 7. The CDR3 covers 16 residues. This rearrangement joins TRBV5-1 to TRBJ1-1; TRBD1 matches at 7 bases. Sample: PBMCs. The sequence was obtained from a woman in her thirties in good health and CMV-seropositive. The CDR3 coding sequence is TGCGCCAGCAGCTTATTCACAGGGGACATGAACACTGAAGCTTTCTTT. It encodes CASSLFTGDMNTEAFF.